The 23 T cell receptor beta chains in this list originate from one sample, sequenced in a study of T cells in severe cutaneous drug reactions. The iRepertoire multiplex PCR system with TCR subtype-specific primers built both bulk and single-cell libraries. TCRdb re-called the multiplex PCR reads; one entry per CDR3 protein, DNA not given. The sample spans over 1,000 distinct CDR3 sequences; the ten largest clones claim 24%. Sequenced patients had Stevens-Johnson syndrome or toxic epidermal necrolysis caused by carbamazepine. The sequenced material came from PBMCs. The receptors here all came from a human donor with a severe cutaneous adverse drug reaction.

V and J are TRBV29-1 and TRBJ2-1. Germline V gene data show CDR1 as SQVTM and CDR2 as ANQGSEA. CDR3 length: 13 amino acids. The CDR3 region is CSVEKVAYNEQFF.

Its frequency marks this clonotype as large. The rearrangement uses TRBV28 and TRBJ2-1; TCRdb reports TRBD1, a call that lacks DNA to check it against. Germline V gene sequence: CDR1 MDHEN, CDR2 SYDVKM. This CDR3 contains 12 residues. The CDR3 here is CASSSPYNEQFF.

V gene TRBV30 combines with J gene TRBJ2-1; lacking DNA, the TRBD2 call made by TCRdb goes unchecked. This CDR3 contains 14 residues. The germline gives CDR1 GTSNPN, CDR2 SVGIG (reference sequence). The CDR3 loop reads CAWSRPGLQNEQFF.

This clonotype is deemed large by its frequency. This chain's CDR3 is CASSSLTGDRPLGAFF. The J gene is TRBJ1-1, the V gene TRBV28. The CDR3 runs to 16 residues. The germline V gene has CDR1 MDHEN and CDR2 SYDVKM.

Measured by frequency, this clonotype is medium-sized. The J gene is TRBJ2-7, the V gene TRBV4-1; the D call from TCRdb, TRBD2, cannot be confirmed without DNA. Germline V lookup: CDR1 MGHRA, CDR2 YSYEKL. This CDR3 comprises 16 residues. The CDR3 protein is CASSPPGLAGGYEQYF.

Judged by frequency, this clonotype is large. The chain couples TRBV28 to TRBJ2-7. This CDR3 has 13 amino acids. Germline lookup yields CDR1 MDHEN and CDR2 SYDVKM. The CDR3: CATRRLTGHEQYF.

According to its frequency, this clonotype is medium-sized (0.01 to 0.1%). The gene calls are TRBV7-6 and TRBJ1-1; TCRdb designates TRBD1, a call that cannot be tested without DNA. Germline V gene sequence: CDR1 SGHVS, CDR2 FNYEAQ. This CDR3 spans 19 amino acids. CDR3 region: CASSRTRHSGDRYYTEAFF.

By frequency, this clonotype is medium-sized. This chain connects TRBV7-2 to TRBJ2-5; TCRdb's assignment of TRBD2 cannot be checked, as there is no DNA. Germline V CDR1 and CDR2: SGHTA, FQGNSA. CDR3 length equals 15 residues. CDR3 loop: CASSQIAGGQETQYF.

V is TRBV7-9 and J is TRBJ2-1; TCRdb outputs TRBD1, but without DNA this stays unchecked. The germline V gene encodes CDR1 SEHNR and CDR2 FQNEAQ (reference sequence). The CDR3 consists of 16 residues. CDR3 sequence reads: CASSLIEGSSYNEQFF.

In terms of frequency, this clonotype is large. The rearrangement joins TRBV28 to TRBJ2-1; no DNA is available, so the TRBD1 call from TCRdb remains unchecked. Germline CDR1 and CDR2: MDHEN and SYDVKM. The CDR3 loop spans 18 amino acids. The CDR3: CASSRGQGRGRSYNEQFF.

The genes are TRBV20-1 and TRBJ1-2. The CDR3 totals 12 residues. Germline V lookup: CDR1 DFQATT, CDR2 SNEGSKA (reference sequence). The CDR3 loop is CSAPRSNYGYTF.

By frequency, this clonotype registers medium-sized. The V gene is TRBV12-3 or TRBV12-4, the J gene TRBJ2-7. The length of the CDR3 is 13 residues. This CDR3 reads CASSLGRTYEQYF.

Considering frequency, this clonotype is medium-sized. J is TRBJ2-1 and V is TRBV3-1. Germline CDR1 LGHDT, CDR2 YNNKEL (reference sequence). CDR3 length: 15 amino acids. CDR3 protein: CASSQGDRSYNEQFF.

Measured by frequency, this clonotype is medium-sized. The V call is TRBV28, the J call TRBJ1-5. Germline-derived CDR1 and CDR2 are MDHEN and SYDVKM. The CDR3 is made up of 12 amino acids. The CDR3 protein is CASRVNNQPQHF.

According to its frequency, this clonotype is medium-sized. The chain recombines TRBV6-1 with TRBJ2-7. Germline CDR1 and CDR2: MNHNS and SASEGT. This CDR3 is 13 amino acids long. The CDR3 loop reads CASTTDGVGEQYF.

This clonotype is labeled large based on frequency. This chain connects TRBV15 to TRBJ1-5. This CDR3 has 14 residues. The germline V gene encodes CDR1 LNHNV and CDR2 YYDKDF (reference sequence). Here the CDR3 reads CATSRVAVHQPQHF.

Frequency places this clonotype as medium-sized. This chain links TRBV7-3 with TRBJ2-1; TCRdb calls TRBD1, which cannot be checked without DNA. The CDR3 covers 13 residues. Germline values: CDR1 SGHTA, CDR2 FQGTGA. CDR3 sequence: CASSLAGSHEQFF.

The chain combines TRBV7-9 with TRBJ2-7; the TCRdb call, TRBD2, lacks DNA for checking. The CDR3 totals 17 residues. The V gene's germline CDR1 is SEHNR and CDR2 FQNEAQ (reference sequence). Here the CDR3 reads CASSSIAGGQTSYEQYF.

In terms of frequency, this clonotype is medium-sized. The genes are TRBV4-1 and TRBJ2-7; without DNA, the TCRdb call of TRBD1 cannot be checked. From germline, CDR1 is MGHRA and CDR2 YSYEKL. The CDR3 runs to 13 residues. The chain's CDR3 is CASSLGTGIEQYF.

This clonotype is deemed medium-sized by its frequency. This chain links TRBV7-3 with TRBJ2-1; without DNA, the TCRdb call of TRBD1 cannot be checked. Germline V lookup: CDR1 SGHTA, CDR2 FQGTGA. This CDR3 has 13 residues. Here the CDR3 reads CASSPWGGNEQFF.

This clonotype is medium-sized by frequency. CDR3 region: CASSLGRDNQPQHF. The rearrangement uses TRBV7-9 and TRBJ1-5. This CDR3 is 14 amino acids long. Germline V lookup: CDR1 SEHNR, CDR2 FQNEAQ (reference sequence).

This clonotype registers medium-sized (0.01 to 0.1%) by frequency. The gene calls are TRBV11-2 and TRBJ1-3. The germline CDR1 and CDR2 sequences are SGHAT and FQNNGV. The CDR3 totals 13 residues. The CDR3 sequence is CASSLISGNTIYF. Based on the CDR3 plus reference TRBV11-2 and TRBJ1-3, the full variable domain is EAGVAQSPRYKIIEKRQSVAFWCNPISGHATLYWYQQILGQGPKLLIQFQNNGVVDDSQLPKDRFSAERLKGVDSTLKIQPAKLEDSAVYLCASSLISGNTIYFGEGSWLTVV.

By frequency, this clonotype registers medium-sized. The CDR3 loop reads CASSWAGGQEYTEAFF. The rearrangement uses TRBV5-1 and TRBJ1-1; TCRdb lists TRBD1, though no DNA is available to test this call. Germline V gene lookup returns CDR1 SGHRS and CDR2 YFSETQ. The CDR3 consists of 16 residues.